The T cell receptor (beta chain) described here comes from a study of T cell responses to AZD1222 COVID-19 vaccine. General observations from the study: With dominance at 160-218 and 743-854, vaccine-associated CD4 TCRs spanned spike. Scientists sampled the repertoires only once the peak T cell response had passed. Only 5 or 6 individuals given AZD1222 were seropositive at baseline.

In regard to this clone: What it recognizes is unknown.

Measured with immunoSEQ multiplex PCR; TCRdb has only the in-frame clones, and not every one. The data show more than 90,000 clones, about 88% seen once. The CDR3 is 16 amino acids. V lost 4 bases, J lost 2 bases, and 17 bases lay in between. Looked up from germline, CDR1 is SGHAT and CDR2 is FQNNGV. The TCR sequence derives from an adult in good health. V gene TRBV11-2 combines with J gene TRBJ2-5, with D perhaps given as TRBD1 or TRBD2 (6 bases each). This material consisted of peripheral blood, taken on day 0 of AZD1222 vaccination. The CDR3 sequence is CASSWGRGSGQETQYF. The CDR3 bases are TGTGCCAGCAGCTGGGGGCGGGGAAGCGGTCAAGAGACCCAGTACTTC.